Included here is one TCR beta chain sequence, with context. Antigen unknown. The data originate from a study of T-cell reconstitution after alpha-beta-depleted transplantation in children. Whole-study findings and limits: The high TCRbeta diversity at day 60 in some patients came from surviving recipient T cells and thymic progenitors. Reportedly, alpha-beta T cells present about two months post-transplant originated from several hundred expanded clones of graft origin.

Unique molecular identifiers tagged the TCRbeta library. In TCRdb, the PCR reads were re-called with MiXCR into one record per CDR3 protein. Counted here are hundreds of thousands of distinct CDR3 sequences, roughly 10% occurring once; the ten biggest clones make up 2%. The clonotype was recovered from a child aged 2 to 10 with inherited bone marrow failure, due to receive a stem cell transplant. Sequencing used PBMCs, obtained before TCRalphabeta/CD19-depleted stem cell transplant.

This CDR3 reads CASSIGADPAYNEQFF. The CDR3 DNA sequence: TGTGCCAGTAGTATAGGAGCCGACCCGGCGTACAATGAGCAGTTCTTC. The chain links TRBV19 to TRBJ2-1; D is ambiguous. Deletions cut 1 base from V and 4 bases from J, with 14 bases between. This CDR3 has 16 residues. Germline loops: CDR1 LNHDA, CDR2 SQIVND (reference sequence).